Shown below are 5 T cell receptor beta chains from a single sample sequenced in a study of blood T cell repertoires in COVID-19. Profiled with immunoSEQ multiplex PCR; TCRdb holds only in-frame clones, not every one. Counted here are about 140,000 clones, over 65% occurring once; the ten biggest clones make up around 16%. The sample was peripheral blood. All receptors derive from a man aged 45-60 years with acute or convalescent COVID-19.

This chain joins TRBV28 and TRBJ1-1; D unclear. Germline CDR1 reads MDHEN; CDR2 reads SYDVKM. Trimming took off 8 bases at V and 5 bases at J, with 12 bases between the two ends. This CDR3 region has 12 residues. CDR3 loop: CASHPRGTEAFF. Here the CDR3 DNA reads TGTGCCAGCCACCCCCGCGGAACTGAAGCTTTCTTT.

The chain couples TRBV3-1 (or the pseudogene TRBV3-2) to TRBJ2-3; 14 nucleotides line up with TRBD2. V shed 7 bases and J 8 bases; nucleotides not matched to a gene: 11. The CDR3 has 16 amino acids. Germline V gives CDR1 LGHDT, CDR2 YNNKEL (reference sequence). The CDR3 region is CASKTSGGAVAGTQYF. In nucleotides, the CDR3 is TGTGCCAGCAAGACTAGCGGGGGGGCGGTGGCCGGTACGCAGTATTTT.

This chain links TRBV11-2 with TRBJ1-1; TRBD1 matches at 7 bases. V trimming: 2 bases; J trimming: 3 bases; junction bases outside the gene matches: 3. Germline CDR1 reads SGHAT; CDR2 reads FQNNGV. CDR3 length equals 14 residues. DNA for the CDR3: TGTGCCAGCAGCTTAAAAACAGGGGACACTGAAGCTTTCTTT. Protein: CASSLKTGDTEAFF.

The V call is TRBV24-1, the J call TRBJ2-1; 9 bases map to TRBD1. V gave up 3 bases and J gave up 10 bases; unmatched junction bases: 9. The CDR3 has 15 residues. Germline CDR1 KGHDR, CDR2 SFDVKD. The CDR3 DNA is TGTGCCACCAGTGATCCGGGGACAGGGTTACGGGAGCAGTTCTTC. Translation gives CATSDPGTGLREQFF.

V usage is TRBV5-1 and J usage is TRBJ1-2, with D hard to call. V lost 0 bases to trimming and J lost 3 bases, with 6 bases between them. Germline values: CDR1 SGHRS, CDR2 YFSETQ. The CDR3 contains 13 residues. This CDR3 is CASSLELDYGYTF. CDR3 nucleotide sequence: TGCGCCAGCAGCTTGGAGCTCGACTATGGCTACACCTTC.